This note documents a single TCR beta chain sequence. Additional DNA sequences in this sample encode the identical CDR3. Germline loops: CDR1 SGHRS, CDR2 YFSETQ. After removal of 0 bases from V and 2 bases from J, the junction contained 0 bases not matched to a gene. CDR3 size: 15 residues. The data are from a study of CD8+ T cells in alopecia areata. Extracted from the samples, RNA was reverse transcribed into cDNA to serve as the sequencing template. Here immunoSEQ multiplex PCR was the method, and the copy in TCRdb shows in-frame clones only, minus some. The data show 80,000 to 100,000 clones, less than 50% seen once.

This receptor was obtained from a human donor with alopecia areata. The specimen was CD4+ T cells sorted from blood. The chain combines TRBV5-1 with TRBJ2-1; 9 nucleotides align to TRBD1. As DNA, the CDR3 is TGCGCCAGCAGCTTGGGACAGGGGGCCTACAATGAGCAGTTCTTC. It is translated as CASSLGQGAYNEQFF. Full variable domain (outside the CDR3, taken from reference TRBV5-1 and TRBJ2-1): KAGVTQTPRYLIKTRGQQVTLSCSPISGHRSVSWYQQTPGQGLQFLFEYFSETQRNKGNFPGRFSGRQFSNSRSEMNVSTLELGDSALYLCASSLGQGAYNEQFFGPGTRLTVL.